This paragraph reports one TCR beta chain. What it recognizes is unknown. With 10 to 11 days of culture completed, CD4+ T cells were isolated. Each culture had half its medium swapped for IL-2 medium on days 3 and 7. The sample comes from a study of vaccination effects on CD4 cells after COVID-19. Study-level results: After vaccination, at late timepoints, clones induced by infection and by vaccine contracted markedly. Healthy vaccinees' vaccine-induced clones included only 1 of 255 cross-reacting with common cold coronaviruses.

The assay was immunoSEQ multiplex PCR, and TCRdb's table has in-frame clones only and misses some. The sample has 25,000 to 35,000 clones, roughly 70% seen once. The germline V gene encodes CDR1 ENHRY and CDR2 SYGVKD. The CDR3 has 14 residues. V was pared by 3 bases and J by 3 bases, with 8 bases between. This rearrangement joins TRBV10-3 to TRBJ1-4; no firm D call. This receptor was identified in a human donor who received a COVID-19 vaccine. The sample here was CD4+ T cells from PBMCs cultured without peptide, taken before COVID-19 vaccination. The CDR3 spells CAISDGQANEKLFF. The CDR3 bases are TGTGCCATCAGTGACGGGCAAGCTAATGAAAAACTGTTTTTT.